A single sample gave rise to the 9 T cell receptor beta chains below, sequenced in a study of tumor and adjacent non-tumor tissue in lung cancer. This sample's RNA came from whole unsorted tissue. This non-tumor lung sample came from over 3 cm beyond the tumor edge. TCRbeta libraries were built with three rounds of nested PCR, modified from ARM-PCR. TCRdb fed the multiplex PCR reads into MiXCR, producing one record per CDR3 protein. Among 98,000 or so distinct CDR3 sequences listed, roughly 80% were seen once. The sequenced sample consisted of distant non-tumor lung tissue. The receptors derive from a man in his 60s with small cell lung cancer.

Notes on this clonotype: One end of the junction does not line up with germline, which may come from a read error. The V gene is TRBV29-1, the J gene TRBJ2-7; D call uncertain. The CDR3 is 12 residues long. Germline V lookup: CDR1 SQVTM, CDR2 ANQGSEA. CDR3 in amino acids: CSARYTYYEQYF. The DNA of the CDR3 is TGCAGCGCCCGGTACACCTACTATGAGCAGTACTTT.

On this clonotype itself: Relative to the germline gene, one junction end is altered; a read error may explain this. The chain carries TRBV11-2 and TRBJ2-5; D is unclear. CDR1 SGHAT and CDR2 FQNNGV come from the germline V gene. The CDR3 has 11 residues. The CDR3 spells CTSRLEETQYF. In nucleotides, the CDR3 is TGTACCAGCAGGTTAGAAGAGACCCAGTACTTC.

Notes on this clonotype: A junction end diverges from the germline sequence, so it may reflect a read error. The CDR3 spells CASSPGMNTEVFF. CDR3 in DNA: TGTGCCAGCAGCCCCGGCATGAACACTGAAGTTTTCTTT. The genes are TRBV10-2 and TRBJ1-1; D is undetermined. This CDR3 is 13 amino acids long. The germline V gene encodes CDR1 WSHSY and CDR2 SAAADI.

Regarding this clonotype: This may come from a read error, since a much larger clone is one base off. This chain uses TRBV11-2 with TRBJ2-5; D gene uncertain. Looked up from germline, CDR1 is SGHAT and CDR2 is FQNNGV. The CDR3 extends over 16 amino acids. CDR3 bases: TGTGCCAGCTGCTTAGTACTGGCCCCCTCGGAAGAGACCCAGTACTTC. Residues: CASCLVLAPSEETQYF.

The sample holds a few counts of this clonotype. The CDR3 is CAWTTSLAEQYF. The CDR3 DNA is TGTGCCTGGACGACTAGTCTCGCCGAGCAGTACTTC. The chain uses TRBV30 and TRBJ2-7; D is possibly TRBD2 (6 bases). This CDR3 region has 12 residues. Trimming took off 4 bases at V and 6 bases at J, with 13 bases between the two ends. The germline CDR1 and CDR2 sequences are GTSNPN and SVGIG (reference sequence).

This clonotype has only one observation. The conserved phenylalanine or tryptophan is not found at the CDR3 terminus, so this likely reflects a read error. The chain recombines TRBV6-1 with TRBJ2-1; TRBD2 aligns across 9 bases. Germline loops: CDR1 MNHNS, CDR2 SASEGT. The CDR3 loop spans 14 amino acids. CDR3 sequence: CVSIFSGSRYEQFL. The DNA for the CDR3 is TGTGTCAGCATCTTTAGCGGGAGTAGGTATGAGCAGTTCTTA.

A word on this clonotype: The germline gene is not matched at one end of the junction; a read error may be the cause. The chain couples TRBV4-1 to TRBJ2-7, with TRBD2 matching 13 bases. This CDR3 spans 16 amino acids. Per the germline V gene, CDR1 is MGHRA and CDR2 is YSYEKL. CDR3 DNA sequence: TGTGCCAGCAGCCCTGAACTAGCGGGAGGGCCCGGGAAGCAGTACTTC. Protein product: CASSPELAGGPGKQYF.

On this clonotype: Relative to the germline gene, one junction end is altered; a read error may explain this. This chain uses TRBV29-1 with TRBJ2-3, with D tentatively TRBD2 (5 bases). This CDR3 spans 12 amino acids. Germline values: CDR1 SQVTM, CDR2 ANQGSEA. The CDR3 sequence: CSETSGTETQYF. CDR3 sequence (DNA): TGTAGCGAAACATCAGGCACAGAAACGCAGTATTTT.

The chain uses TRBV11-1 and TRBJ2-1; TRBD2 is a possible D gene (6 bases). CDR3 length: 18 amino acids. Germline CDR1 reads SGHAT; CDR2 reads FQDESV (reference sequence). V was cut by 4 bases and J by 7 bases, with 26 bases left in between. The CDR3 spells CASSSDSRTNGSGNEQFF. In nucleotides, the CDR3 is TGTGCCAGCAGCTCAGATTCGAGGACTAACGGGAGCGGTAATGAGCAGTTCTTC.